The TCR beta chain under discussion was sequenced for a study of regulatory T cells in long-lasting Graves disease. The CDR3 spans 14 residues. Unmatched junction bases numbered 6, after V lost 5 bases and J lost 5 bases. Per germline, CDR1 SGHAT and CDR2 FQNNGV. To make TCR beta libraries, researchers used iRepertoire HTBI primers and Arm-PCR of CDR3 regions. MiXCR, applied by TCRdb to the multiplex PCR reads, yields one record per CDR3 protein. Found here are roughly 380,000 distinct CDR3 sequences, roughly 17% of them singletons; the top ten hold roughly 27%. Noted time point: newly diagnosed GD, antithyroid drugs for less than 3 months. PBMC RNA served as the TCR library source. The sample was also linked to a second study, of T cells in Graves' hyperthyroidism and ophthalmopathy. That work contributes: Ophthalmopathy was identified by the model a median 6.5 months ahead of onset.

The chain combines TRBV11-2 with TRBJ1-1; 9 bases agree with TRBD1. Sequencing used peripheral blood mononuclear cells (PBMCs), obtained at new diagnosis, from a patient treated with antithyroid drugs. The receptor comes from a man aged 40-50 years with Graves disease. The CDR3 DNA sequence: TGTGCCAGCAGCCTCTACGGACAGGGGACTGAAGCTTTCTTT. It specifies CASSLYGQGTEAFF.